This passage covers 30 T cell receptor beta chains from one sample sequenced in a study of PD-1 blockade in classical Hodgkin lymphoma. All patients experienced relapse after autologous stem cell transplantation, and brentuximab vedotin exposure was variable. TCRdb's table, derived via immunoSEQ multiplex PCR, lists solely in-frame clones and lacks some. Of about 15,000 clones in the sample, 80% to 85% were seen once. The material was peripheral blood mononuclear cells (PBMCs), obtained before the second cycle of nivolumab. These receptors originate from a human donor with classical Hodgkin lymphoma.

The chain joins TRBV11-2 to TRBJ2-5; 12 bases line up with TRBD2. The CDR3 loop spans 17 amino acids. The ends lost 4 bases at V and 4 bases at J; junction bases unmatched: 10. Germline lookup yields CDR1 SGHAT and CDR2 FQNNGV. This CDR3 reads CASSSRPSGRAGETQYF. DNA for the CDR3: TGTGCCAGCAGCTCCCGGCCTAGCGGGAGGGCCGGAGAGACCCAGTACTTC. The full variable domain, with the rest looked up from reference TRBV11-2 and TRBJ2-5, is EAGVAQSPRYKIIEKRQSVAFWCNPISGHATLYWYQQILGQGPKLLIQFQNNGVVDDSQLPKDRFSAERLKGVDSTLKIQPAKLEDSAVYLCASSSRPSGRAGETQYFGPGTRLLVL.

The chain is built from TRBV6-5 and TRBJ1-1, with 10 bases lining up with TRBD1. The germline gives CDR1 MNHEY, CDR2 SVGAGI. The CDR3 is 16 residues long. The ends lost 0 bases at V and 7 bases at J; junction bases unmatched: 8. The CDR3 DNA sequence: TGTGCCAGCAGTTACTCGATAGGGGACAGGGGTATTGAAGCTTTCTTT. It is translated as CASSYSIGDRGIEAFF.

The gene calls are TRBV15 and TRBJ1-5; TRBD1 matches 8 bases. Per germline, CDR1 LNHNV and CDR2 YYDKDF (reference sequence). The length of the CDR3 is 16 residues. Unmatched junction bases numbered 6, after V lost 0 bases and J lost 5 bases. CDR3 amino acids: CATSRDGTGDYQPQHF. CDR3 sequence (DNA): TGTGCCACCAGCAGAGACGGGACAGGCGATTATCAGCCCCAGCATTTT.

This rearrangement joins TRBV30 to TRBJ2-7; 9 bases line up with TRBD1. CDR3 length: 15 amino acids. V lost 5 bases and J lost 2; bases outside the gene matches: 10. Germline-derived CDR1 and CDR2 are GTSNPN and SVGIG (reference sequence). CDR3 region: CAWSEGGTGTYEQYF. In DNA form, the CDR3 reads TGTGCCTGGTCGGAGGGCGGGACAGGGACCTACGAGCAGTACTTC.

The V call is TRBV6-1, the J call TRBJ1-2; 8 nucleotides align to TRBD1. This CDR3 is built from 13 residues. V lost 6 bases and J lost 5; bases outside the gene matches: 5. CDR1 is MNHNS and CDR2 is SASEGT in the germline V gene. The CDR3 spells CASSPQGEYGYTF. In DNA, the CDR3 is TGTGCCAGCAGCCCACAGGGGGAATATGGCTACACCTTC.

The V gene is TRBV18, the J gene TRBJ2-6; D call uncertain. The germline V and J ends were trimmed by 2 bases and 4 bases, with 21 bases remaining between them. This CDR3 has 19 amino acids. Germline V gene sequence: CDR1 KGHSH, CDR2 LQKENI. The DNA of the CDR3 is TGTGCCAGCTCACCATTGTCAGGCCCAATGGTGGTAGGGGCCAACGTCCTGACTTTC. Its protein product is CASSPLSGPMVVGANVLTF.

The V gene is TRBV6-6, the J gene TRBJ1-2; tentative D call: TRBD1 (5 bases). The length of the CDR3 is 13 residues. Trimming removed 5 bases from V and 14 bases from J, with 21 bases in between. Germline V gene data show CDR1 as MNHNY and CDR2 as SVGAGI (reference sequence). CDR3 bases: TGTGCCAGCAGTCGCCATAATCGGGACGGCAAGACCTTC. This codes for CASSRHNRDGKTF.

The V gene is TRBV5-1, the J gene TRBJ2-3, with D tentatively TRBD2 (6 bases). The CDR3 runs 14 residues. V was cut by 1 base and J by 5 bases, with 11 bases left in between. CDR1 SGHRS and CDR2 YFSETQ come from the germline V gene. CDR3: CASSLSEGIDTQYF. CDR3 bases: TGCGCCAGCAGCTTGTCGGAGGGGATAGATACGCAGTATTTT. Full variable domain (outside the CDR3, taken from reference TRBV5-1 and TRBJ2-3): KAGVTQTPRYLIKTRGQQVTLSCSPISGHRSVSWYQQTPGQGLQFLFEYFSETQRNKGNFPGRFSGRQFSNSRSEMNVSTLELGDSALYLCASSLSEGIDTQYFGPGTRLTVL.

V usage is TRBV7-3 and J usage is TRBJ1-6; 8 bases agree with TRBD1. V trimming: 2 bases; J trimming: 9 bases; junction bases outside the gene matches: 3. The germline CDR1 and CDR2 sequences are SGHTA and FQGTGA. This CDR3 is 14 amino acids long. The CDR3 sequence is CASSLSGGSSPLHF. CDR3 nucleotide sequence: TGTGCCAGCAGCTTATCAGGGGGCAGTTCACCCCTCCACTTT.

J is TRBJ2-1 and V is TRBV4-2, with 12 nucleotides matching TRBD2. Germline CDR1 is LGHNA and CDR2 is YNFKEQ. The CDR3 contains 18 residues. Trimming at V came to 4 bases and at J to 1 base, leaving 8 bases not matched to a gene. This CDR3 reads CASSRRKTSGSSYNEQFF. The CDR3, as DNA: TGTGCCAGCAGCCGTCGGAAGACTAGCGGGAGTTCCTACAATGAGCAGTTCTTC.

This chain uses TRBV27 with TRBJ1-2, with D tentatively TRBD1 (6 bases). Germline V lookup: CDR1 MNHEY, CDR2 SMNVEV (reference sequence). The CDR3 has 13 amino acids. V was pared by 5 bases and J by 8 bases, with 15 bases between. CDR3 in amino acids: CASSLQGPRGYTF. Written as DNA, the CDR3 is TGTGCCAGCAGTCTTCAGGGGCCGCGCGGCTACACCTTC.

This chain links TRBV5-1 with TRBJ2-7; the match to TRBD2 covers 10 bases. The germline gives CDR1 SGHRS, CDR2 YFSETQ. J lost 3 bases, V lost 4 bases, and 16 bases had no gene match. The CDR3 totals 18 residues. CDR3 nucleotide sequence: TGCGCCAGCAGCACGAGATCTGGTCTAGCGGGGGCCTTCTACGAGCAGTACTTC. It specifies CASSTRSGLAGAFYEQYF.

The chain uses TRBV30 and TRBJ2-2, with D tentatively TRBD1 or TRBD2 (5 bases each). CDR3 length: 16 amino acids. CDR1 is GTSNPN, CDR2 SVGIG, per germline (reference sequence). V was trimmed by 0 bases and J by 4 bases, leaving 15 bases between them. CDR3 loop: CAWSVGTGSVTGELFF. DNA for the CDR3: TGTGCCTGGAGTGTAGGGACGGGTTCGGTCACCGGGGAGCTGTTTTTT. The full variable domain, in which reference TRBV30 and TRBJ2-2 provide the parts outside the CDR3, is SQTIHQWPATLVQPVGSPLSLECTVEGTSNPNLYWYRQAAGRGLQLLFYSVGIGQISSEVPQNLSASRPQDRQFILSSKKLLLSDSGFYLCAWSVGTGSVTGELFFGEGSRLTVL.

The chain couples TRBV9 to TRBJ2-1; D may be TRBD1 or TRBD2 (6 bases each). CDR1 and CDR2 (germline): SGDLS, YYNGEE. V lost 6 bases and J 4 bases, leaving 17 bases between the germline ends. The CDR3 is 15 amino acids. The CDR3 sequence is CASTRGGSAYNEQFF. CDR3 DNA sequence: TGTGCCAGCACCCGAGGGGGGTCGGCATACAATGAGCAGTTCTTC.

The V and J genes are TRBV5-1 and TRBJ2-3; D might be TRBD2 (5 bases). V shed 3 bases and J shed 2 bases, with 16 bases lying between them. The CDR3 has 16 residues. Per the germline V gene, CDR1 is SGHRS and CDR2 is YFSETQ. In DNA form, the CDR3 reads TGCGCCAGCAGCTCCCCTGTGGGAGAAATCACAGATACGCAGTATTTT. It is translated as CASSSPVGEITDTQYF.

As DNA, the CDR3 is TGTGCCTGGAGTGTGGACAGGGGCGACACTGAAGCTTTCTTT. Translation: CAWSVDRGDTEAFF. The chain has TRBV30 and TRBJ1-1; 9 nucleotides match TRBD1. The CDR3 runs to 14 residues. The V gene's germline CDR1 is GTSNPN and CDR2 SVGIG (reference sequence). J was trimmed by 3 bases and V by 0 bases; bases with no gene match: 2.

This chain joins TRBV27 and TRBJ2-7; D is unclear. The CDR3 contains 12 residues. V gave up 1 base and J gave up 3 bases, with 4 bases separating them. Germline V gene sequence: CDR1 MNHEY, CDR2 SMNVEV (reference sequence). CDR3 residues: CASSLLGYEQYF. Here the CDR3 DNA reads TGTGCCAGCAGTTTATTAGGCTACGAGCAGTACTTC.

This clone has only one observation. The CDR3: CASSFPGQGAVEQFF. The CDR3 region has the DNA TGCGCCAGCAGCTTTCCGGGACAGGGGGCAGTTGAGCAGTTCTTC. The V and J genes are TRBV5-1 and TRBJ2-1; 12 positions match TRBD1. The CDR3 is made up of 15 amino acids. From germline, CDR1 is SGHRS and CDR2 YFSETQ. With 2 bases clipped from V and 9 bases from J, the junction kept 6 bases outside the gene matches.

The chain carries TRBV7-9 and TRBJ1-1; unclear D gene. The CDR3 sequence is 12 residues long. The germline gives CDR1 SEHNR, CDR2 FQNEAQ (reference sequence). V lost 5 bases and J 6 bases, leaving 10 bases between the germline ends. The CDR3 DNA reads TGTGCCAGCAGCGTCAGCGGGGCTGAAGCTTTCTTT. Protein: CASSVSGAEAFF.

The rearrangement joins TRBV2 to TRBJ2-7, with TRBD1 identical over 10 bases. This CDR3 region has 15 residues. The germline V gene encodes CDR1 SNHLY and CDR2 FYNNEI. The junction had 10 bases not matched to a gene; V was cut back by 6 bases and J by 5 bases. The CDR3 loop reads CASRTGTGVSHEQYF. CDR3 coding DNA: TGTGCCAGCAGAACCGGGACAGGGGTTTCCCACGAGCAGTACTTC.

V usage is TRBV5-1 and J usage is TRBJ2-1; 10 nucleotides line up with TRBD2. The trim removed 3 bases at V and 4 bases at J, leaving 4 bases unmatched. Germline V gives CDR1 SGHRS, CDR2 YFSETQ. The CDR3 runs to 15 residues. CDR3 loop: CASSSGTSAYNEQFF. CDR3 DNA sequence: TGCGCCAGCAGCTCCGGGACTAGCGCATACAATGAGCAGTTCTTC.

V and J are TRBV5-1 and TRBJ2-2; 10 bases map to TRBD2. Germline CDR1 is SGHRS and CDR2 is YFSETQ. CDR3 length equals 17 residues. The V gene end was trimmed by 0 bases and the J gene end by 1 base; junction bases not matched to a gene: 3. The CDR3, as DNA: TGCGCCAGCAGCTTGGCGCCTAGCGGGGGGAACACCGGGGAGCTGTTTTTT. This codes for CASSLAPSGGNTGELFF.

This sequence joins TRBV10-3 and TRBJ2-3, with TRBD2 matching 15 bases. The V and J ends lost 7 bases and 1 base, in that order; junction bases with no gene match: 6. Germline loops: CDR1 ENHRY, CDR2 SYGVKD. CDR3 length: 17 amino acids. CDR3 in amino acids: CAINPGLAGGGTDTQYF. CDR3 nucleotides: TGTGCCATCAACCCGGGACTAGCGGGAGGTGGCACAGATACGCAGTATTTT.

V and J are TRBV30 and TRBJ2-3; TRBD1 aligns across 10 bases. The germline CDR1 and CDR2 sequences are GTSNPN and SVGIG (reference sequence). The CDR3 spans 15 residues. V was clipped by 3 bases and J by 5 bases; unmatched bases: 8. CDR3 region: CAWSSGTGARDTQYF. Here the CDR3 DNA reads TGTGCCTGGAGCTCAGGGACAGGGGCCCGAGATACGCAGTATTTT.

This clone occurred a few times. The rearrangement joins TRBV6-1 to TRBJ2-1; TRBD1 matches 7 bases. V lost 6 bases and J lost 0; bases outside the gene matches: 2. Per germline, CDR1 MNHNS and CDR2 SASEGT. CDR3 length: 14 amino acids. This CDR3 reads CASSRDSSYNEQFF. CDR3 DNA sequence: TGTGCCAGCAGCCGGGACAGCTCCTACAATGAGCAGTTCTTC.

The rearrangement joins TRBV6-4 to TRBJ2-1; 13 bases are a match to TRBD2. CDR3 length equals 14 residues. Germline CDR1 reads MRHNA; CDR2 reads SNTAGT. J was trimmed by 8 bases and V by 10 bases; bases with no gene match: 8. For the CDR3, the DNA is TGTGCCACCTCACTAGCGGGAGGGCCTCATGAGCAGTTCTTC. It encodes CATSLAGGPHEQFF.

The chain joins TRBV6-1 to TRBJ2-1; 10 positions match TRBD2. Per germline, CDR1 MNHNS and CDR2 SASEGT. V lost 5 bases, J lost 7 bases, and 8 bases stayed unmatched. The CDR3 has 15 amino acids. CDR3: CASSTASGGGNEQFF. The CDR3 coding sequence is TGTGCCAGCAGTACGGCTAGCGGGGGAGGGAATGAGCAGTTCTTC.

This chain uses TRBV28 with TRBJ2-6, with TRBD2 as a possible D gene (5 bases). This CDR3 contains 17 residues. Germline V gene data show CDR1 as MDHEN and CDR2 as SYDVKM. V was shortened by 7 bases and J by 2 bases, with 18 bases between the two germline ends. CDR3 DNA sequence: TGTGCCAGCAATAGTAAAGGACTCCGGGCTGGGGCCAACGTCCTGACTTTC. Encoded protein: CASNSKGLRAGANVLTF.

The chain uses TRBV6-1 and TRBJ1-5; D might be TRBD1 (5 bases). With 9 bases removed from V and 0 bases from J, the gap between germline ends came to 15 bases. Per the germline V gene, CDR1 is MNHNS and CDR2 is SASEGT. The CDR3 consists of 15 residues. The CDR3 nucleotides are TGTGCCAGTATACAGGATCCATATAGCAATCAGCCCCAGCATTTT. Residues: CASIQDPYSNQPQHF.

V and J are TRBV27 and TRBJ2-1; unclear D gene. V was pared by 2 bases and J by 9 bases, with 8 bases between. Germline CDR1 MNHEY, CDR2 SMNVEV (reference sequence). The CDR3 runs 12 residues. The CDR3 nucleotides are TGTGCCAGCAGTTTAGTCCCTCCTGAGCAGTTCTTC. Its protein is CASSLVPPEQFF.